Listed below are T cell receptor beta chains from one sample, sequenced in a study of blood T cell repertoires in COVID-19. The table came from immunoSEQ multiplex PCR; TCRdb's copy has only in-frame clones and leaves some out. Here the sample spans some 71,000 clones, about 80% being singletons. What was sequenced was peripheral blood. The receptors originated from a woman in her 70s with acute or convalescent COVID-19. The CDR3 runs from the conserved cysteine through the conserved F or W. Fields, in order: D gene, V gene, clone size, J gene, CDR3 protein, CDR3 DNA. D genes are given only for firm matches. Some rows mark clone size as missing; the rest say once, few, many or name a class of expanded clone.

.,TRBV7-2,.,TRBJ1-2,CASSLEGWGGYTF,TGTGCCAGCAGCTTAGAGGGGTGGGGTGGCTACACCTTC
TRBD1,TRBV2,.,TRBJ1-6,CASSEQGRGLAPLHF,TGTGCCAGCAGTGAACAGGGCAGGGGGTTGGCACCCCTCCACTTT
.,TRBV7-2,.,TRBJ1-1,CASSSPFQVEAFF,TGTGCCAGCAGCTCTCCGTTCCAGGTTGAAGCTTTCTTT
.,TRBV30,.,TRBJ1-1,CAWSVRVRRNTEAFF,TGTGCCTGGAGTGTACGAGTGCGGAGAAACACTGAAGCTTTCTTT
TRBD1,TRBV4-1,.,TRBJ2-4,CASSQDFGTGDIQYF,TGCGCCAGCAGCCAAGATTTTGGGACAGGGGACATTCAGTACTTC
TRBD2,TRBV19,.,TRBJ2-5,CASKAGGTMLGQETQYF,TGTGCCAGTAAGGCGGGGGGGACAATGCTCGGCCAAGAGACCCAGTACTTC
TRBD1,TRBV24-1,.,TRBJ2-1,CATSDPGTGGFNEQFF,TGTGCCACCAGTGACCCCGGGACAGGGGGGTTCAATGAGCAGTTCTTC
.,TRBV7-2,.,TRBJ2-7,CASSGSRTISSYEQYF,TGTGCCAGCAGCGGGAGCAGGACTATCAGCTCCTACGAGCAGTACTTC
.,TRBV9,.,TRBJ2-5,CASSAPSRTQYF,TGTGCCAGCAGCGCCCCCTCCCGGACCCAGTACTTC
TRBD1,TRBV5-1,.,TRBJ2-5,CASSGDSFQETQYF,TGCGCCAGCAGCGGGGACAGTTTCCAAGAGACCCAGTACTTC
.,TRBV18,.,TRBJ2-5,CASSPPRGMGETQYF,TGTGCCAGCTCACCACCTAGGGGGATGGGTGAGACCCAGTACTTC
TRBD1,TRBV5-6,.,TRBJ1-6,CASSLALPGGWDSPLHF,TGTGCCAGCAGCTTGGCCTTGCCAGGGGGCTGGGATTCACCCCTCCACTTT
.,TRBV4-3,.,TRBJ2-7,CASSPSPPYEQYF,TGCGCCAGCAGCCCCTCCCCCCCCTACGAGCAGTACTTC
TRBD1,TRBV10-3,.,TRBJ1-5,CAISGQGHQPQHF,TGTGCCATCAGCGGACAGGGCCATCAGCCCCAGCATTTT
.,TRBV30,.,TRBJ1-3,CAWSFLRAGDTIYF,TGTGCCTGGAGCTTCCTTAGGGCGGGGGACACCATATATTTT
TRBD1,TRBV5-4,.,TRBJ1-1,CASSWDRNTEAFF,TGTGCCAGCAGCTGGGACAGGAACACTGAAGCTTTCTTT
.,TRBV27,.,TRBJ1-5,CASSSQGSNQPQHF,TGTGCCAGCAGTTCCCAGGGGAGCAATCAGCCCCAGCATTTT
.,TRBV10-3,.,TRBJ1-1,CAISDADAAEGTEAFF,TGTGCCATCAGTGATGCGGACGCGGCGGAGGGCACTGAAGCTTTCTTT
.,TRBV6-5,few,TRBJ2-1,CASSYDYPLYNEQFF,TGTGCCAGCAGTTACGACTATCCATTATACAATGAGCAGTTCTTC
.,TRBV19,.,TRBJ1-4,CASSIGATNEKLFF,TGTGCCAGTAGTATCGGAGCAACTAATGAAAAACTGTTTTTT
TRBD1,TRBV6-5,.,TRBJ2-7,CASRQGRDSYEQYF,TGTGCCAGTAGACAGGGAAGGGATTCCTACGAGCAGTACTTC
.,TRBV4-2,.,TRBJ1-4,CASLESGGNEKLFF,TGTGCCAGCCTGGAGAGCGGGGGTAATGAAAAACTGTTTTTT
.,TRBV15,.,TRBJ1-5,CATSRDQARGQPQHF,TGTGCCACCAGCAGAGATCAGGCTAGGGGGCAGCCCCAGCATTTT
.,TRBV12-3/TRBV12-4,.,TRBJ2-4,CASSLREVDIQYF,TGTGCCAGCAGTTTGAGGGAAGTGGACATTCAGTACTTC
.,TRBV3-1/TRBV3-2,.,TRBJ1-4,CASSHLATGNEKLFF,TGTGCCAGCAGCCACCTTGCGACAGGTAATGAAAAACTGTTTTTT
.,TRBV30,.,TRBJ1-3,CAWTYDSKGGNTIYF,TGTGCCTGGACCTACGACAGCAAGGGGGGAAACACCATATATTTT
.,TRBV7-6,.,TRBJ1-1,CASSLVRGGNTEAFF,TGTGCCAGCAGCTTAGTCAGAGGGGGGAACACTGAAGCTTTCTTT
TRBD2,TRBV2,.,TRBJ2-3,CASSEERTSGGSDTQYF,TGTGCCAGCAGTGAAGAACGGACTAGCGGGGGATCAGATACGCAGTATTTT
TRBD1,TRBV30,once,TRBJ1-5,CAWRGTENQPQHF,TGTGCCTGGAGAGGGACAGAGAATCAGCCCCAGCATTTT